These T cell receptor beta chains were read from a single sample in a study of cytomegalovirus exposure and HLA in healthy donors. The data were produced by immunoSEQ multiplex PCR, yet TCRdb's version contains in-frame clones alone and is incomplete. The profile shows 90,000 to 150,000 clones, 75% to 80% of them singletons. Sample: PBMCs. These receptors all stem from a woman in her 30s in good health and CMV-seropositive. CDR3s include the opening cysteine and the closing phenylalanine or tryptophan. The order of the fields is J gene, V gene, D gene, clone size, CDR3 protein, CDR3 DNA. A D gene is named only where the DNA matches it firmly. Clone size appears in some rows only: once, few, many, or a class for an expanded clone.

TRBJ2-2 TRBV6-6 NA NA CASSYSFDTPVGELFF TGTGCCAGCAGTTATAGTTTTGACACCCCTGTTGGGGAGCTGTTTTTT
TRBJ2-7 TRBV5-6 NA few CASSLVGASYEQYF TGTGCCAGCAGCTTGGTGGGGGCCTCCTACGAGCAGTACTTC
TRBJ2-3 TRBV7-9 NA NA CASSSGARTDTQYF TGTGCCAGCAGCTCAGGGGCCCGCACAGATACGCAGTATTTT
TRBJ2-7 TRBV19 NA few CASSMGSSYEQYF TGTGCCAGTAGTATGGGCAGCTCCTACGAGCAGTACTTC
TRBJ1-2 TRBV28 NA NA CASRGAGPLYGYTF TGTGCCAGCAGAGGGGCCGGGCCCCTCTATGGCTACACCTTC
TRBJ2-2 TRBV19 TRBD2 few CASSAAGGRTGELFF TGTGCCAGTAGTGCAGCTGGCGGGAGGACCGGGGAGCTGTTTTTT
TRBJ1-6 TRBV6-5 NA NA CASRVATGGPLHF TGTGCCAGCAGGGTGGCTACCGGGGGACCCCTCCACTTT
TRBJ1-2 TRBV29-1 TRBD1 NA CSVADRGYGYTF TGCAGCGTTGCGGACAGGGGCTATGGCTACACCTTC
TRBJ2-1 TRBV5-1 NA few CASSFSTGPSYNEQFF TGCGCCAGCAGCTTTTCGACAGGCCCCTCCTACAATGAGCAGTTCTTC
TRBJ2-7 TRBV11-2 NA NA CASSLAFGDEQYF TGTGCCAGCAGCTTAGCATTCGGAGACGAGCAGTACTTC
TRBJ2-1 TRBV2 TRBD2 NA CASSNTGLAGGVEQFF TGTGCCAGCAGCAACACTGGACTAGCGGGGGGGGTAGAGCAGTTCTTC
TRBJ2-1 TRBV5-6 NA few CASSLVGGGDEQFF TGTGCCAGCAGCTTGGTTGGAGGTGGCGATGAGCAGTTCTTC
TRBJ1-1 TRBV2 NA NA CASSENGGPWAFF TGTGCCAGCAGTGAAAATGGGGGCCCTTGGGCTTTCTTT
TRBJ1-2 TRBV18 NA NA CASSPSDTRGYTF TGTGCCAGCTCACCTTCTGATACGCGGGGCTACACCTTC
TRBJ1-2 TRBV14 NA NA CASSRGLGYGYTF TGTGCCAGCAGTCGCGGACTCGGCTATGGCTACACCTTC
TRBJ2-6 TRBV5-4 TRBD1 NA CASSDTDRAWSGANVLTF TGTGCCAGCAGCGATACCGACAGGGCGTGGTCTGGGGCCAACGTCCTGACTTTC
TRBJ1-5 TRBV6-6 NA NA CASAGAGEPQHF TGTGCCTCAGCAGGGGCCGGGGAGCCCCAGCATTTT
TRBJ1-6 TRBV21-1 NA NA CASSPGHSANNNSPLHF TGTGCCAGCAGCCCCGGACACTCCGCGAACAATAATTCACCCCTCCACTTT
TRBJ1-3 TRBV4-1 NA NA CASNHPQGGGNTIYF TGCGCCAGCAACCATCCCCAGGGAGGCGGAAACACCATATATTTT
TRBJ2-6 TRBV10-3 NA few CAISSSQGVLTF TGTGCCATCAGCTCATCTCAGGGCGTCCTGACTTTC
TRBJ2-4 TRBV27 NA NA CASSPWTLLAKNIQYF TGTGCCAGCAGCCCGTGGACACTCCTAGCCAAAAACATTCAGTACTTC
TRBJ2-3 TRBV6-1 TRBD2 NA CASSEARLAGTTDTQYF TGTGCCAGCAGTGAAGCGCGGCTAGCGGGGACCACAGATACGCAGTATTTT
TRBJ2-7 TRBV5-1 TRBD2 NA CASSWRGASIEQYF TGCGCCAGCAGCTGGCGGGGGGCCAGTATCGAGCAGTACTTC
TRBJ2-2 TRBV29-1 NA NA CSVEGRGPQGGELFF TGCAGCGTTGAAGGGAGGGGGCCGCAGGGGGGGGAGCTGTTTTTT
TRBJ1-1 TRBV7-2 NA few CASSLKGRGIEAFF TGTGCCAGCAGCCTCAAGGGGCGGGGTATTGAAGCTTTCTTT
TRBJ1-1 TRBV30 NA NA CAWSHGGNTEAFF TGTGCCTGGAGTCACGGCGGGAACACTGAAGCTTTCTTT
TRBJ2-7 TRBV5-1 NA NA CASSFPTDGFSAYEQYF TGCGCCAGCAGCTTTCCAACCGACGGGTTTAGCGCCTACGAGCAGTACTTC
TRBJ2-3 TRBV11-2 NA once CASSSRTVTDTQYF TGTGCCAGCAGCTCCCGGACAGTTACAGATACGCAGTATTTT
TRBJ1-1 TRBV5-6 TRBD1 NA CASSLAGQGYTEAFF TGTGCCAGCAGCTTGGCCGGACAGGGGTACACTGAAGCTTTCTTT
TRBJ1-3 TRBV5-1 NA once CASSSGHSGNTIYF TGCGCCAGCAGTTCGGGACACTCTGGAAACACCATATATTTT
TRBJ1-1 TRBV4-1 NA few CASSASLLTNTEAFF TGCGCCAGCAGCGCCTCTTTACTTACGAACACTGAAGCTTTCTTT
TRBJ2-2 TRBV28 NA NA CASSLLLNTGELFF TGTGCCAGCAGTTTACTACTGAACACCGGGGAGCTGTTTTTT
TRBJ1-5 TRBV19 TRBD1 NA CASSEGSGGNQPQHF TGTGCCAGTAGTGAAGGATCAGGGGGGAATCAGCCCCAGCATTTT
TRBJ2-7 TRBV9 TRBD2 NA CASSAGGAGIYEQYF TGTGCCAGCAGCGCCGGGGGAGCGGGGATCTACGAGCAGTACTTC
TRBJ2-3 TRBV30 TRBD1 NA CAWEGTGKDTQYF TGTGCCTGGGAGGGGACAGGAAAAGATACGCAGTATTTT
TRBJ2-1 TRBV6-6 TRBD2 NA CASRLGGGPNEQFF TGTGCCAGCAGACTTGGCGGGGGACCCAATGAGCAGTTCTTC
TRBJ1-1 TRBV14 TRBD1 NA CASSQIDRVTEAFF TGTGCCAGCAGCCAGATTGACAGGGTAACTGAAGCTTTCTTT
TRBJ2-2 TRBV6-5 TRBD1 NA CASSFRGHTGELFF TGTGCCAGCAGTTTCAGGGGGCACACCGGGGAGCTGTTTTTT
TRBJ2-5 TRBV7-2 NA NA CASSSHRQRQETQYF TGTGCCAGCAGCTCACACCGACAGCGTCAAGAGACCCAGTACTTC
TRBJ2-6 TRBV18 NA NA CASSPWQASGANVLTF TGTGCCAGCTCACCATGGCAGGCCTCTGGGGCCAACGTCCTGACTTTC
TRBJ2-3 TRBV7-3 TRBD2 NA CASSRGFSERGGTDTQYF TGTGCCAGCAGCCGCGGGTTTTCGGAGCGGGGGGGGACAGATACGCAGTATTTT
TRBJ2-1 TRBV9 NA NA CASSVGPEAGNEQFF TGTGCCAGCAGCGTAGGGCCCGAGGCGGGAAATGAGCAGTTCTTC
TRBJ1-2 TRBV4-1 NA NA CASSLRDSFDIPSYYGYTF TGCGCCAGCAGCCTACGTGACAGCTTTGACATCCCCAGTTACTATGGCTACACCTTC
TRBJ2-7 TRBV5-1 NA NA CASSPQDGSYEQYF TGCGCCAGCAGCCCACAGGACGGCTCCTACGAGCAGTACTTC
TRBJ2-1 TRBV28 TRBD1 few CASSPVADRGNEQFF TGTGCCAGCAGTCCGGTTGCGGACAGGGGTAATGAGCAGTTCTTC
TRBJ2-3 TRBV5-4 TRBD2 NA CASSLRLAADTQYF TGTGCCAGCAGCTTGAGACTAGCGGCAGATACGCAGTATTTT
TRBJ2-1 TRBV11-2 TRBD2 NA CASSRGLVAYNEQFF TGTGCCAGCAGCCGGGGACTAGTTGCGTACAATGAGCAGTTCTTC
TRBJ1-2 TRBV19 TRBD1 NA CASTETGGGGYTF TGTGCCAGTACCGAGACAGGGGGCGGCGGCTACACCTTC
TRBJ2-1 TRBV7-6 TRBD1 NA CASSDRGYNEQFF TGTGCCAGCAGCGACAGGGGGTACAATGAGCAGTTCTTC
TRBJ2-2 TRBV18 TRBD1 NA CASSPRQGVGELFF TGTGCCAGCTCACCCCGACAGGGTGTCGGGGAGCTGTTTTTT
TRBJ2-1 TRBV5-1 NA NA CASSSRDRLNEQFF TGCGCCAGCAGCTCACGCGACAGGTTGAATGAGCAGTTCTTC
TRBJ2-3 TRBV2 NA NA CASQGDTQYF TGTGCCAGCCAGGGGGATACGCAGTATTTT
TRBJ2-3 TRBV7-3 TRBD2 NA CASSPSGLAVTDTQYF TGTGCCAGCAGCCCAAGTGGACTAGCGGTCACAGATACGCAGTATTTT
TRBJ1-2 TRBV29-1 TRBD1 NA CSVYPGQGENKEYGYTF TGCAGCGTTTACCCGGGACAGGGAGAGAACAAGGAATATGGCTACACCTTC
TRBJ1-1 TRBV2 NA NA CASSWGREPEAFF TGTGCCAGCAGCTGGGGCAGAGAACCTGAAGCTTTCTTT
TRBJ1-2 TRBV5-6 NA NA CASRRDKVYGYTF TGTGCCAGCAGGCGAGACAAGGTCTATGGCTACACCTTC
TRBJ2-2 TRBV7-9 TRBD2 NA CASSFVGLAGIYTGELFF TGTGCCAGCAGCTTCGTCGGACTAGCGGGGATATACACCGGGGAGCTGTTTTTT